The rows below give T cell receptor beta chains drawn from one sample of a study of blood T cell repertoires in COVID-19. Sequencing was performed with immunoSEQ multiplex PCR; in TCRdb, only in-frame clones are kept and a portion is missing. The sample lists about 280,000 clones, roughly 85% occurring once. Sequencing was done on a sample of peripheral blood. The receptors stem from a man in his fifties with active or convalescent COVID-19. Both conserved end residues are part of each CDR3. D genes are given only for firm matches. The size entry is marked missing in some rows and otherwise reads once, few, many or a size class.

V: TRBV5-5
size: .
J: TRBJ1-1
D: .
DNA: TGTGCCAGCAGCTTGGTGGCAGTATGGGCGAACACTGAAGCTTTCTTT
CDR3: CASSLVAVWANTEAFF

V: TRBV2
size: .
J: TRBJ2-7
D: .
DNA: TGTGCCAGCATTAAATCCTACGAGCAGTACTTC
CDR3: CASIKSYEQYF

V: TRBV11-2
size: .
J: TRBJ1-4
D: .
DNA: TGTGCCAGCAGCTTAGTCGACTCCCCGAATGAAAAACTGTTTTTT
CDR3: CASSLVDSPNEKLFF

V: TRBV29-1
size: few
J: TRBJ1-5
D: TRBD1
DNA: TGCAGCGCGGGACAGGGGGGCAATCAGCCCCAGCATTTT
CDR3: CSAGQGGNQPQHF

V: TRBV28
size: .
J: TRBJ2-5
D: TRBD1
DNA: TGTGCCAGCAGTTTAACGACAGGGGGGTCGGAGACCCAGTACTTC
CDR3: CASSLTTGGSETQYF

V: TRBV13
size: .
J: TRBJ2-7
D: .
DNA: TGTGCCAGCAGCCTACTAGCCCGGGAATCCTACGAGCAGTACTTC
CDR3: CASSLLARESYEQYF

V: TRBV12-3/TRBV12-4
size: .
J: TRBJ1-1
D: .
DNA: TGTGCCAGCAGTTCCCCAGGGCTCACTGAAGCTTTCTTT
CDR3: CASSSPGLTEAFF

V: TRBV28
size: .
J: TRBJ2-7
D: TRBD2
DNA: TGTGCCAGCAGTAGGGGGGGGACTAGCGGATACGAGCAGTACTTC
CDR3: CASSRGGTSGYEQYF

V: TRBV5-1
size: .
J: TRBJ2-2
D: .
DNA: TGCGCCAGCAACCCGGGAAGCACCGGGGAGCTGTTTTTT
CDR3: CASNPGSTGELFF

V: TRBV9
size: .
J: TRBJ2-5
D: TRBD2
DNA: TGTGCCAGCAGCGTAGCACCGACTAGCGGGGCGGGATCGGAGACCCAGTACTTC
CDR3: CASSVAPTSGAGSETQYF

V: TRBV29-1
size: .
J: TRBJ1-2
D: .
DNA: .
CDR3: CSVEGFGPGAGTF

V: TRBV18
size: .
J: TRBJ1-5
D: .
DNA: TGTGCCAGCTCACCGGGGGGGGCTGGTCAGCCCCAGCATTTT
CDR3: CASSPGGAGQPQHF

V: TRBV14
size: .
J: TRBJ2-1
D: .
DNA: TGTGCCAGCAGCCAAGCGGGGTGGGACAATGAGCAGTTCTTC
CDR3: CASSQAGWDNEQFF

V: TRBV19
size: .
J: TRBJ1-1
D: .
DNA: TGTGCCAGTAGTATAGGGGGGGGAGGCACTGAAGCTTTCTTT
CDR3: CASSIGGGGTEAFF

V: TRBV19
size: .
J: TRBJ1-3
D: .
DNA: TGTGCCACCAGAGAACAGGTATATGGAAACACCATATATTTT
CDR3: CATREQVYGNTIYF

V: TRBV2
size: few
J: TRBJ2-1
D: .
DNA: TGTGCCAGCAGTGAATTACAGACAGGTAGCTCCTACAATGAGCAGTTCTTC
CDR3: CASSELQTGSSYNEQFF

V: TRBV6-2/TRBV6-3
size: few
J: TRBJ1-2
D: TRBD1
DNA: TGTGCCAGCAGCAAAACACAGGGGGCGCTTCCCCTGGGCTACACCTTC
CDR3: CASSKTQGALPLGYTF